This TCR beta chain derives from a study of shared clonotypes between healthy human individuals. Whole-study results and caveats: In general, naive subsets displayed greater estimated richness than memory subsets did.

About this clone itself: Its specificity is unknown.

Assay execution took place at the deep level. Only in-frame clones appear in the TCRdb table, and some are missing; sequencing was by immunoSEQ multiplex PCR. The data show around 700,000 clones, roughly 73% seen once. The CDR3 is 13 amino acids. Germline V CDR1 and CDR2: MNHEY, SMNVEV (reference sequence). The germline V and J ends were trimmed by 3 bases and 3 bases, with 9 bases remaining between them. This clonotype was obtained from a woman in her twenties or thirties in good health. The sequenced sample was memory CD4+ T cells sorted from blood. The sample's subset: CD45RA-negative fraction. The chain has TRBV27 and TRBJ2-7; D gene uncertain. This chain's CDR3 is CASSLEQSYEQYF. CDR3 bases: TGTGCCAGCAGTTTGGAACAGAGCTACGAGCAGTACTTC.